In this sample, the clone carrying this T cell receptor beta chain turned up many times. The record originates from a study of early T cells in non-severe SARS-CoV-2 infection. Per germline, CDR1 MGHDK and CDR2 SYGVNS. The CDR3 length is 13 residues. V was pared by 5 bases and J by 1 base, with 8 bases between. In the library, individual cDNA molecules carried attached unique molecular identifiers. TCRdb re-analysed the 5' RACE reads in MiXCR, keeping a single row per CDR3 protein. Among fewer than 85,000 distinct CDR3 sequences listed, around 12% were seen once. The origin of this receptor is an adult who was a healthcare worker with PCR-confirmed SARS-CoV-2 infection or an uninfected control (not recorded which). The gene calls are TRBV25-1 and TRBJ1-1; D uncertain. Sequencing was done on a sample of whole blood. CDR3 region: CASSPRQNTEAFF. The CDR3 nucleotides are TGTGCCAGCAGTCCCCGACAGAACACTGAAGCTTTCTTT.